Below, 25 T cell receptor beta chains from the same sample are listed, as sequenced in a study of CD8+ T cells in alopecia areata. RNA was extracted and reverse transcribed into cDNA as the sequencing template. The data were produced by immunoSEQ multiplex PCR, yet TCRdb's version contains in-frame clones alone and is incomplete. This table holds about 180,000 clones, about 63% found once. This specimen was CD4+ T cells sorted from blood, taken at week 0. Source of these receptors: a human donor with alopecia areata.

In nucleotides, the CDR3 is TGCAGCGCTTCGGATGGGGATTCCCAGCCCCAGCATTTT. Translated: CSASDGDSQPQHF. J is TRBJ1-5 and V is TRBV29-1; D uncertain. Trimming removed 7 bases at V and 7 bases at J, with 17 bases between. The CDR3 is 13 residues long. Germline V gives CDR1 SQVTM, CDR2 ANQGSEA.

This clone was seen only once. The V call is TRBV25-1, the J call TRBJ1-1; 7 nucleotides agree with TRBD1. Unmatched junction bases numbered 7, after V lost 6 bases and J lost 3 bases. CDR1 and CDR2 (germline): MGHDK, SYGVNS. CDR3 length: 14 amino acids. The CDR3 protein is CASRLTGPYTEAFF. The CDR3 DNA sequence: TGTGCCAGCAGATTGACAGGGCCCTACACTGAAGCTTTCTTT.

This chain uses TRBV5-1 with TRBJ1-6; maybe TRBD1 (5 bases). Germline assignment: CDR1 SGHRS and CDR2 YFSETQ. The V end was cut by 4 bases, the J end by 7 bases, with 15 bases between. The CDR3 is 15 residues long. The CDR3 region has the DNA TGCGCCAGCAGCGGGTCTTTCCAGGGAAATTCACCCCTCCACTTT. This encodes CASSGSFQGNSPLHF.

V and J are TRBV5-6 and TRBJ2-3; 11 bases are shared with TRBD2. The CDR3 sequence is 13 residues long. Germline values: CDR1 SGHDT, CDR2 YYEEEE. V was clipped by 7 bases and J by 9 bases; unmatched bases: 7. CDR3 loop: CASGRTSGLTQYF. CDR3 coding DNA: TGTGCCAGCGGACGGACTAGCGGGCTAACGCAGTATTTT.

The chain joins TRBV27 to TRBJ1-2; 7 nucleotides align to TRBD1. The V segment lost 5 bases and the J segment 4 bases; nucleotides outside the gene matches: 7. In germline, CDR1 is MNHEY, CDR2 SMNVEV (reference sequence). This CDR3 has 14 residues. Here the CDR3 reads CASSIRQGPYGYTF. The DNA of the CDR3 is TGTGCCAGCAGTATTAGACAGGGCCCCTATGGCTACACCTTC.

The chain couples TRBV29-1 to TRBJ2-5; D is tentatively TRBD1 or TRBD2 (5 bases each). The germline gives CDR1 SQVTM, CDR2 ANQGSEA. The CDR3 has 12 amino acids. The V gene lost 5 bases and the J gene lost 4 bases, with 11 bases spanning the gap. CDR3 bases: TGCAGCGTTAGGGTTGGGGGAGAGACCCAGTACTTC. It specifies CSVRVGGETQYF.

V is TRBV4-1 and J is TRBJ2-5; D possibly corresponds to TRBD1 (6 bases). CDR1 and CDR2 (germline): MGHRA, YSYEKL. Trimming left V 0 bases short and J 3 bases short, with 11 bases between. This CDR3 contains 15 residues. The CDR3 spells CASSQDGRGKETQYF. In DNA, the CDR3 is TGCGCCAGCAGCCAAGATGGCAGGGGTAAAGAGACCCAGTACTTC.

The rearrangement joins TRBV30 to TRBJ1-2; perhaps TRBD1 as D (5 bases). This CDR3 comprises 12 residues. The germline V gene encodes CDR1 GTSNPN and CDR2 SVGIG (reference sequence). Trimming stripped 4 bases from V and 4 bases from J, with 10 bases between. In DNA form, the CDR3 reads TGTGCCTGGACAGGGCTATCCTATGGCTACACCTTC. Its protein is CAWTGLSYGYTF.

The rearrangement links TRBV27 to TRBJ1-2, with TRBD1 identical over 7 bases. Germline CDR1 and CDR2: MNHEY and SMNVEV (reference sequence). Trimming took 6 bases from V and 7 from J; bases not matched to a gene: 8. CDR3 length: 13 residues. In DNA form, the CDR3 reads TGTGCCAGCAGCCGACAGGGCCAGTCTGGCTACACCTTC. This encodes CASSRQGQSGYTF.

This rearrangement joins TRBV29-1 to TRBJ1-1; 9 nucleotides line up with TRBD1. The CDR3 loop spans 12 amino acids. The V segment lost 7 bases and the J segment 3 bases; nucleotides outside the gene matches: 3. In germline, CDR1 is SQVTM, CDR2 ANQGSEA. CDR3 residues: CSGDREDTEAFF. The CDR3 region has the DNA TGCAGCGGGGACAGGGAGGACACTGAAGCTTTCTTT.

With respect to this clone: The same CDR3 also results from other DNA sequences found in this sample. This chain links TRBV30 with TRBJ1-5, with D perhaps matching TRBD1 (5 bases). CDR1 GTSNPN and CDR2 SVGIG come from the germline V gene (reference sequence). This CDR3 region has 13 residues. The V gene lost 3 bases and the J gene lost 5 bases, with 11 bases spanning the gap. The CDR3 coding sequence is TGTGCCTGGAGCGTCGGGGGGGATCAGCCCCAGCATTTT. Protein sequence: CAWSVGGDQPQHF.

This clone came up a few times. The DNA for the CDR3 is TGTGCCAGCAACAGCCCTGGACAGGGGAAGAAGAAGACCCAGTACTTC. This sequence encodes CASNSPGQGKKKTQYF. This chain uses TRBV7-8 with TRBJ2-5; 9 bases fit TRBD1. The CDR3 sequence is 16 residues long. Germline trimming cut 7 bases from V and 6 bases from J; bases unmatched to any gene: 15. Germline-derived CDR1 and CDR2 are SGHVS and FQNEAQ. The whole variable domain, filled in from reference TRBV7-8 and TRBJ2-5, reads GAGVSQSPRYKVAKRGQDVALRCDPISGHVSLFWYQQALGQGPEFLTYFQNEAQLDKSGLPSDRFFAERPEGSVSTLKIQRTQQEDSAVYLCASNSPGQGKKKTQYFGPGTRLLVL.

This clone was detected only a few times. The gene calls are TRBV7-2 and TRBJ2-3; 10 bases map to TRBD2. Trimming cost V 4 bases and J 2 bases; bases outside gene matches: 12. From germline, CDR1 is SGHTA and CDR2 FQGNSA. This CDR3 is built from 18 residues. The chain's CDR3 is CASSSPIAGGRDTDTQYF. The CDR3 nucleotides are TGTGCCAGCAGCTCCCCTATAGCGGGGGGACGAGACACAGATACGCAGTATTTT.

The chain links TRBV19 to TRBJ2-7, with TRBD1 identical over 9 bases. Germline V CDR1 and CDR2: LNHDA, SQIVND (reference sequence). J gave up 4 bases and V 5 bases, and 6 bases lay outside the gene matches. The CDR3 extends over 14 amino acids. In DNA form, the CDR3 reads TGTGCCAGTAGTCCGGGGACAGGGACGTACGAGCAGTACTTC. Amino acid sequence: CASSPGTGTYEQYF. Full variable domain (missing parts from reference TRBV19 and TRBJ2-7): DGGITQSPKYLFRKEGQNVTLSCEQNLNHDAMYWYRQDPGQGLRLIYYSQIVNDFQKGDIAEGYSVSREKKESFPLTVTSAQKNPTAFYLCASSPGTGTYEQYFGPGTRLTVT.

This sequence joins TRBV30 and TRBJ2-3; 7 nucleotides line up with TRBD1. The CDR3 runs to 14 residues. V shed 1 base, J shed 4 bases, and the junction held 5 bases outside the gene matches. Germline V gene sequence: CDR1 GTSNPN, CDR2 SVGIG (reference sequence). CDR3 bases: TGTGCCTGGAGTGGGGGACAGAGCTCAGATACGCAGTATTTT. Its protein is CAWSGGQSSDTQYF.

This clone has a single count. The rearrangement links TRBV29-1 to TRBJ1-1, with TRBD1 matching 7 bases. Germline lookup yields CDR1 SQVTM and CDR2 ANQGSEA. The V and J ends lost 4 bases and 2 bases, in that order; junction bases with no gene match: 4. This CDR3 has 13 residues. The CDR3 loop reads CSVVRQGNTEAFF. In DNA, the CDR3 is TGCAGCGTTGTCAGACAGGGAAACACTGAAGCTTTCTTT.

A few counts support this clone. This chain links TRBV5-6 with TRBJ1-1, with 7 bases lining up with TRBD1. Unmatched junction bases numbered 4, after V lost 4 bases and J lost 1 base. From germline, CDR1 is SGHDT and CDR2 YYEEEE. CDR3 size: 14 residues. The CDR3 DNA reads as TGTGCCAGCAGCAAGGGACAGTCGAACACTGAAGCTTTCTTT. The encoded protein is CASSKGQSNTEAFF.

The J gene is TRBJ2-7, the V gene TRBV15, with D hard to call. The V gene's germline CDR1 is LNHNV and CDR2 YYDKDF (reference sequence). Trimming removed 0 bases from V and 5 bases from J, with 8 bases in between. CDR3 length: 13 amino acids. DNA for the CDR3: TGTGCCACCAGCAGAGACCCGGGCGACGAGCAGTACTTC. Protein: CATSRDPGDEQYF.

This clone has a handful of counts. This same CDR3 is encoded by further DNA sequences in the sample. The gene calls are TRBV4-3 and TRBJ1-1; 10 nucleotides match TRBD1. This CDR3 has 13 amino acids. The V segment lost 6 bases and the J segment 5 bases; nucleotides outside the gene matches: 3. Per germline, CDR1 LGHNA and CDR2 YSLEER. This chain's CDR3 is CASSGTGVTEAFF. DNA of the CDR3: TGCGCCAGCAGTGGGACAGGGGTTACTGAAGCTTTCTTT.

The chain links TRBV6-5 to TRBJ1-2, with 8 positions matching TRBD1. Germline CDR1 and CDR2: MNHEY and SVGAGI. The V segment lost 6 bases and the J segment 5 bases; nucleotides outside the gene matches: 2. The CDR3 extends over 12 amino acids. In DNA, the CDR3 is TGTGCCAGCAGAAACAGGGGGTATGGCTACACCTTC. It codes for CASRNRGYGYTF.

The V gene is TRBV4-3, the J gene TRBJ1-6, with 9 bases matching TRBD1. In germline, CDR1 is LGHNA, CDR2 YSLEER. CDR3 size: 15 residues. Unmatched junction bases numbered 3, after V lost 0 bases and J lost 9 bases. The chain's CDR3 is CASSQEGQGSSPLHF. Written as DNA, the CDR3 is TGCGCCAGCAGCCAAGAAGGACAGGGGAGTTCACCCCTCCACTTT.

In nucleotides, the CDR3 is TGCAGCGTCAAGGCGGGACAGAACACTGAAGCTTTCTTT. Protein sequence: CSVKAGQNTEAFF. The chain links TRBV29-1 to TRBJ1-1, with D possibly being TRBD1 (6 bases). The CDR3 covers 13 residues. V was cut by 6 bases and J by 1 base, with 12 bases left in between. Per the germline V gene, CDR1 is SQVTM and CDR2 is ANQGSEA. Combining the CDR3 with reference TRBV29-1 and TRBJ1-1 gives the whole variable domain SAVISQKPSRDICQRGTSLTIQCQVDSQVTMMFWYRQQPGQSLTLIATANQGSEATYESGFVIDKFPISRPNLTFSTLTVSNMSPEDSSIYLCSVKAGQNTEAFFGQGTRLTVV.

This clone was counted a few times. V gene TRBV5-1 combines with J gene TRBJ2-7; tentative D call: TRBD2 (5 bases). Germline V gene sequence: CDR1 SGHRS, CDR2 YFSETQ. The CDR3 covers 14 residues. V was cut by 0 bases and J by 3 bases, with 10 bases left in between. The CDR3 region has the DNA TGCGCCAGCAGCTTGGGGGCCAGCGGCTACGAGCAGTACTTC. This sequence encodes CASSLGASGYEQYF.

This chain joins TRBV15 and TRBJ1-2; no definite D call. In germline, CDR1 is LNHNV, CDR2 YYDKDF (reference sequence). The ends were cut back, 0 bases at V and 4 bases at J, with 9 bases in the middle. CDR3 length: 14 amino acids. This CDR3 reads CATSRDKGGYGYTF. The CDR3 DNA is TGTGCCACCAGCAGAGATAAGGGCGGCTATGGCTACACCTTC.

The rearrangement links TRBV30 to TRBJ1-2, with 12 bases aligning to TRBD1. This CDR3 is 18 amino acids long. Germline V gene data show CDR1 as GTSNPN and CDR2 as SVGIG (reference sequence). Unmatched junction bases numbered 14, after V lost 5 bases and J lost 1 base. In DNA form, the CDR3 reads TGTGCCTGGTGGAGGCTTGGGACAGGGGGCACCCATAACTATGGCTACACCTTC. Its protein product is CAWWRLGTGGTHNYGYTF.